The 22 T cell receptor beta chains in this list originate from one sample, sequenced in a study of CD8+CD57+ T cells in acquired aplastic anemia. Sequencing involved patients with CD8+CD57+ cell expansion previously shown by flow cytometry. TCR beta VDJ and CDR3 were profiled, and genomic DNA was the template. TCRdb re-called the reads through MiXCR, storing one row per CDR3 protein. In the table there are around 200,000 distinct CDR3 sequences, approximately 48% of which are singletons. Sequencing used sorted CD4+, CD8+, or CD8+CD57+ T cells (not recorded which) from PBMCs. All receptors derive from a human donor with aplastic anemia.

This clonotype was found once. The chain links TRBV6-5 to TRBJ2-5; 8 nucleotides agree with TRBD1. V lost 2 bases to trimming and J lost 1 base; unmatched junction nucleotides: 0. Germline CDR1 and CDR2: MNHEY and SVGAGI. The CDR3 contains 14 residues. As DNA, the CDR3 is TGTGCCAGCAGTTACGGGACAGGCCAAGAGACCCAGTACTTC. Translation gives CASSYGTGQETQYF.

Notes on this clonotype: Being one base from a much bigger clone, this may be a read error. The rearrangement links TRBV9 to TRBJ2-3, with a weak D call TRBD2 (5 bases). Germline V gives CDR1 SGDLS, CDR2 YYNGEE. The CDR3 is 16 residues long. DNA of the CDR3: TGTGCCTGCAGCGTAGCTGCGGGCGCCGGCACAGATACGCAGTATTTT. Translation gives CACSVAAGAGTDTQYF. Supplemented by reference TRBV9 and TRBJ2-3, the full variable domain reads DSGVTQTPKHLITATGQRVTLRCSPRSGDLSVYWYQQSLDQGLQFLIQYYNGEERAKGNILERFSAQQFPDLHSELNLSSLELGDSALYFCACSVAAGAGTDTQYFGPGTRLTVL.

The chain uses TRBV2 and TRBJ2-1, with D uncertain. Trimming took 8 bases from V and 0 from J, leaving 11 bases between them. The length of the CDR3 is 14 residues. Germline-derived CDR1 and CDR2 are SNHLY and FYNNEI. The CDR3 DNA reads TGTGCCAGCGCCAGAAGGAGCTCCTACAATGAGCAGTTCTTC. It yields the protein CASARRSSYNEQFF.

In its sample, this clonotype was seen many times. The chain employs TRBV7-3 and TRBJ2-2; 8 nucleotides line up with TRBD2. Germline CDR1 reads SGHTA; CDR2 reads FQGTGA. The CDR3 has 14 residues. J gave up 6 bases and V 5 bases, and 5 bases lay outside the gene matches. The CDR3 spells CASSPGLAPGELFF. Written as DNA, the CDR3 is TGTGCCAGCAGCCCAGGACTAGCCCCCGGGGAGCTGTTTTTT.

There are a few counts of this clonotype. Just one base apart from a much larger clone, this may be a read error. The rearrangement joins TRBV9 to TRBJ2-5, with a tentative D call TRBD1 (5 bases). The V and J ends lost 3 bases and 2 bases respectively, with 14 bases between them. CDR3 length: 15 amino acids. The germline V gene encodes CDR1 SGDLS and CDR2 YYNGEE. CDR3 sequence reads: CASSGDPGKQETQYF. The CDR3 bases are TGTGCCAGCAGCGGAGACCCAGGGAAACAAGAGACCCAGTACTTC.

The chain has TRBV24-1 and TRBJ1-5; D might be TRBD1 (6 bases). Germline lookup yields CDR1 KGHDR and CDR2 SFDVKD. The CDR3 has 14 amino acids. Trimming removed 3 bases from V and 7 bases from J, with 12 bases in between. The CDR3 is CATSDVGGNQPQHF. The CDR3 nucleotides are TGTGCCACCAGTGATGTAGGGGGAAACCAGCCCCAGCATTTT.

This clonotype was seen ten or more times. DNA of the CDR3: TGTGCCAGCAGCTTAGGGGGTGGGGGTGCGAGCACAGATACGCAGTATTTT. It codes for CASSLGGGGASTDTQYF. The rearrangement links TRBV13 to TRBJ2-3; TRBD1 or TRBD2 may be the D gene (5 bases each). The germline V gene has CDR1 PRHDT and CDR2 FYEKMQ (reference sequence). Trimming shortened V by 0 bases and J by 0 bases, and 13 bases separated the two germline ends. The CDR3 extends over 17 amino acids.

V usage is TRBV11-1 and J usage is TRBJ1-2; TRBD1 matches 7 bases. Germline CDR1 and CDR2: SGHAT and FQDESV (reference sequence). The CDR3 sequence is 16 residues long. After removal of 3 bases from V and 4 bases from J, the junction contained 11 bases not matched to a gene. The CDR3 loop reads CASSFYRGTWGYGYTF. The CDR3 DNA is TGTGCCAGCAGCTTCTACAGGGGAACCTGGGGCTATGGCTACACCTTC.

For this clonotype: The germline gene is not matched at one end of the junction; a read error may be the cause. The rearrangement joins TRBV5-1 to TRBJ2-5; no clear D gene. The CDR3 sequence is 14 residues long. The germline CDR1 and CDR2 sequences are SGHRS and YFSETQ. The CDR3 sequence: CASSLEVALETQYF. CDR3 in DNA: TGTGCCAGCAGCTTGGAAGTGGCGTTGGAGACCCAGTACTTC.

The chain links TRBV7-2 to TRBJ2-1; no firm D call. There are 13 residues in the CDR3. Trimming took off 4 bases at V and 4 bases at J, with 8 bases between the two ends. Germline V CDR1 and CDR2: SGHTA, FQGNSA. The CDR3 sequence is CASSYSPYNEQFF. The CDR3 DNA is TGTGCCAGCAGCTACAGCCCGTACAATGAGCAGTTCTTC.

This chain uses TRBV29-1 with TRBJ2-7, with 10 bases matching TRBD1. Germline assignment: CDR1 SQVTM and CDR2 ANQGSEA. The CDR3 loop spans 14 amino acids. With V trimmed by 1 base and J by 4 bases, 4 bases remained unmatched. In DNA form, the CDR3 reads TGCAGCGTTGAAGGTGACAGGGGGCCGTACGAGCAGTACTTC. Protein: CSVEGDRGPYEQYF.

This clonotype was detected only once. This chain joins TRBV3-1 and TRBJ1-5, with unresolved D. V gave up 0 bases and J gave up 10 bases, with 7 bases separating them. This CDR3 spans 12 amino acids. Germline CDR1 LGHDT, CDR2 YNNKEL (reference sequence). CDR3 bases: TGTGCCAGCAGCCAAGAAAGACACCCCCAGCATTTT. Amino acids: CASSQERHPQHF.

The chain combines TRBV19 with TRBJ2-3; no firm D call. V shed 5 bases and J shed 0 bases, with 9 bases lying between them. Germline V CDR1 and CDR2: LNHDA, SQIVND (reference sequence). The CDR3 length is 14 residues. CDR3 DNA sequence: TGTGCCAGTAGTCAATCTGGTAGCACAGATACGCAGTATTTT. This gives the protein CASSQSGSTDTQYF.

V is TRBV19 and J is TRBJ2-5; 9 bases agree with TRBD1. Germline V gene data show CDR1 as LNHDA and CDR2 as SQIVND (reference sequence). The trim removed 6 bases at V and 3 bases at J, leaving 5 bases unmatched. The CDR3 is made up of 14 amino acids. The CDR3 DNA follows: TGTGCCAGTAGGAACAGGGGGCGGGAAGAGACCCAGTACTTC. Translated: CASRNRGREETQYF.

The chain is built from TRBV6-1 and TRBJ2-1; the match to TRBD1 covers 8 bases. CDR1 MNHNS and CDR2 SASEGT come from the germline V gene. CDR3 length: 17 residues. The junction had 12 bases not matched to a gene; V was cut back by 5 bases and J by 3 bases. CDR3 region: CASSPTRGRRGYNEQFF. The CDR3 nucleotides read TGTGCCAGCAGTCCTACCAGGGGGCGGAGGGGCTACAATGAGCAGTTCTTC.

This clonotype was detected ten times or more. The V gene is TRBV7-9, the J gene TRBJ1-2, with D perhaps matching TRBD1 (5 bases). The ends were cut back, 2 bases at V and 8 bases at J, with 18 bases in the middle. This CDR3 is 15 amino acids long. CDR1 and CDR2 (germline): SEHNR, FQNEAQ (reference sequence). CDR3 coding DNA: TGTGCCAGCAGCTTACAATCAGGGACCGGTATAGGCTACACCTTC. It translates to CASSLQSGTGIGYTF.

This clonotype was seen at least ten times. The CDR3 here is CASSQQGLNTEAFF. The CDR3 coding sequence is TGTGCCAGCAGCCAACAGGGATTAAACACTGAAGCTTTCTTT. This chain links TRBV5-5 with TRBJ1-1, with D perhaps matching TRBD1 (6 bases). The germline V gene encodes CDR1 SGHKS and CDR2 YYEKEE (reference sequence). The CDR3 sequence is 14 residues long. The V gene lost 4 bases and the J gene lost 2 bases, with 12 bases spanning the gap.

This clonotype was recorded at least ten times. The chain links TRBV20-1 to TRBJ1-4, with 7 bases matching TRBD1. V shed 3 bases and J 4 bases; nucleotides not matched to a gene: 2. The CDR3 is made up of 13 amino acids. The germline CDR1 and CDR2 sequences are DFQATT and SNEGSKA (reference sequence). The CDR3: CSARDRNNEKLFF. For the CDR3, the DNA is TGCAGTGCTAGGGACAGGAATAATGAAAAACTGTTTTTT.

The chain recombines TRBV20-1 with TRBJ1-1; no definite D call. The CDR3 contains 12 residues. Looked up from germline, CDR1 is DFQATT and CDR2 is SNEGSKA (reference sequence). V lost 4 bases and J lost 7, with 13 bases in between. The CDR3 protein is CSATKPIGEAFF. The CDR3 DNA sequence: TGCAGTGCTACAAAGCCTATCGGTGAAGCTTTCTTT.

The J gene is TRBJ2-1, the V gene TRBV9; 7 bases align to TRBD2. Per germline, CDR1 SGDLS and CDR2 YYNGEE. This CDR3 comprises 17 residues. Losses at the gene ends were 0 bases for V and 3 bases for J; bases not matched to a gene: 9. The CDR3 protein is CASSVDGGTDYYNEQFF. DNA for the CDR3: TGTGCCAGCAGCGTAGACGGGGGGACGGACTACTACAATGAGCAGTTCTTC.

This clonotype has ten or more counts. CDR3: CSVERDRGHEQYF. CDR3 coding DNA: TGCAGCGTTGAAAGGGACAGGGGACACGAGCAGTACTTC. V usage is TRBV29-1 and J usage is TRBJ2-7, with 10 bases aligning to TRBD1. The CDR3 contains 13 residues. From germline, CDR1 is SQVTM and CDR2 ANQGSEA. Trimming at V came to 2 bases and at J to 5 bases, leaving 3 bases not matched to a gene.

There are many counts of this clonotype. The chain combines TRBV7-9 with TRBJ1-5, with D unresolved. Trimming removed 3 bases from V and 6 bases from J, with 21 bases in between. Germline V gene sequence: CDR1 SEHNR, CDR2 FQNEAQ (reference sequence). This CDR3 is 17 amino acids long. CDR3 bases: TGTGCCAGCAGCTTTTTCCGTCCCGCCGGAGGGCGTCAGCCCCAGCATTTT. It encodes CASSFFRPAGGRQPQHF.